This T cell receptor (beta chain) was recorded in a study of PD-1 blockade in classical Hodgkin lymphoma. Study-level results: Underlying causes for the observed repertoire differences were not defined, possibly disease activity or prior therapy. Reported baseline diversity: healthy donors highest, relapsed/refractory patients lowest.

Produced via immunoSEQ multiplex PCR; TCRdb's table is partial and in-frame only. The sample lists tens of thousands of clones, about 90% occurring once. Time point reported: newly diagnosed, previously untreated cHL patient sample. Magnetic negative selection was used to purify CD4+ T cells from thawed PBMCs. Peripheral samples used as comparators were newly diagnosed, untreated classical Hodgkin lymphoma PBMCs. The CDR3 consists of 16 residues. Germline V CDR1 and CDR2: MGHRA, YSYEKL. V shed 0 bases, J shed 9 bases, and the junction held 8 bases outside the gene matches. Note on this clone: Its antigen is undetermined.

The TCR comes from a human donor with classical Hodgkin lymphoma. Material: CD4+ T cells from blood. The chain joins TRBV4-1 to TRBJ1-4; 9 bases map to TRBD1. CDR3 protein: CASSQEGTGPQKKLFF. The CDR3 DNA follows: TGCGCCAGCAGCCAAGAAGGGACAGGGCCTCAGAAAAAACTGTTTTTT.